A selection of T cell receptor beta chains follows, all from one sample in a study of T cells in Graves' hyperthyroidism and ophthalmopathy. Via MiXCR, TCRdb re-called the multiplex PCR reads, giving one row per CDR3 protein. The data contain around 280,000 distinct CDR3 sequences, about an eighth of them singletons. Sequenced input: blood. The receptor source for this set is a woman aged 25 to 39 with Graves' hyperthyroidism that later progressed to Graves' ophthalmopathy. Both conserved end residues are part of each CDR3. D genes are given only for firm matches. The size entry is marked missing in some rows and otherwise reads once, few, many or a size class.

TRBV18	many	TRBJ2-1	TRBD2	CASSSLSGRAGNEQFF	TGTGCCAGCTCATCCCTTAGCGGGAGGGCGGGGAATGAGCAGTTCTTC
TRBV20-1	many	TRBJ2-5	-	CSANSLNQETQYF	TGCAGTGCCAATAGTTTAAACCAAGAGACCCAGTACTTC
TRBV28	many	TRBJ2-7	TRBD2	CASSSLAALLHEQYF	TGTGCCAGCAGTTCACTAGCGGCCCTACTCCACGAGCAGTACTTC
TRBV9	many	TRBJ1-3	TRBD1	CASRPRTGGNTIYF	TGTGCCAGCAGACCCAGGACAGGGGGAAACACCATATATTTT
TRBV12-3/TRBV12-4	few	TRBJ2-2	-	CASRDLSKSGELFF	TGTGCCAGCAGGGATTTATCAAAATCCGGGGAGCTGTTTTTT
TRBV29-1	-	TRBJ2-2	-	CSVLEIGTGELFF	TGCAGCGTTTTAGAAATTGGCACCGGGGAGCTGTTTTTT
TRBV6-1	many	TRBJ1-5	TRBD1	CASSITGTGNQPQHF	TGTGCCAGCAGTATCACCGGGACAGGCAATCAGCCCCAGCATTTT
TRBV12-3/TRBV12-4	many	TRBJ2-3	-	CASSLTPRADTQYF	TGTGCCAGCAGTTTAACCCCACGGGCAGATACGCAGTATTTT
TRBV4-1	-	TRBJ1-1	-	CASSRVRMAEAFF	TGCGCCAGCAGCCGGGTACGAATGGCTGAAGCTTTCTTT
TRBV27	-	TRBJ1-5	TRBD1	CASSFRGGLGNQPQHF	TGTGCCAGCAGTTTCAGAGGGGGCTTGGGAAATCAGCCCCAGCATTTT
TRBV20-1	many	TRBJ1-1	-	CSARRMNTEAFF	TGCAGTGCTAGACGCATGAACACTGAAGCTTTCTTT
TRBV5-1	few	TRBJ2-1	-	CASSSYHREMVRQFF	TGCGCCAGCAGCTCCTATCACCGAGAGATGGTTAGGCAGTTCTTC
TRBV19	-	TRBJ1-6	-	CASSIDGSPLHF	TGTGCCAGTAGTATAGACGGTTCACCCCTCCACTTT
TRBV29-1	-	TRBJ2-5	-	CSVEDLSGIGEETQYF	TGCAGCGTTGAAGATTTATCCGGGATAGGGGAAGAGACCCAGTACTTC
TRBV5-1	many	TRBJ2-1	TRBD2	CASISGNNRDEQFF	TGCGCCAGCATTAGCGGGAATAACCGCGATGAGCAGTTCTTC
TRBV19	many	TRBJ2-1	TRBD2	CASKIAGVYNEQFF	TGTGCCAGTAAAATTGCGGGAGTGTACAATGAGCAGTTCTTC
TRBV7-3	few	TRBJ1-6	TRBD1	CASSQGGRGNSPLHF	TGCGCCAGCAGCCAAGGGGGCAGGGGTAATTCACCCCTCCACTTT
TRBV9	-	TRBJ2-4	TRBD2	CASSVGGGAKNIQYF	TGTGCCAGCAGCGTAGGGGGGGGGGCCAAAAACATTCAGTACTTC
TRBV25-1	few	TRBJ1-1	-	CASSELVGGNTEAFF	TGTGCCAGCAGTGAATTAGTTGGGGGGAATACTGAAGCTTTCTTT
TRBV7-9	many	TRBJ2-5	-	CAITPRGETEETQYF	TGTGCCATCACCCCCAGGGGCGAGACGGAAGAGACCCAGTACTTC
TRBV5-1	-	TRBJ1-6	-	CASSLGQENSPLHF	TGCGCCAGCAGCTTGGGCCAGGAAAATTCACCCCTCCACTTT
TRBV6-1	few	TRBJ2-7	TRBD1	CASSPDRGGYEQYF	TGTGCCAGCAGTCCGGACAGGGGCGGGTACGAGCAGTACTTC
TRBV6-2/TRBV6-3	many	TRBJ2-5	-	CASSRKAGSGETQYF	TGTGCCAGCAGTCGCAAGGCAGGCTCGGGAGAGACCCAGTACTTC
TRBV5-6	many	TRBJ1-3	-	CASSMQQVGNTIYF	TGTGCCAGCAGCATGCAGCAGGTGGGAAACACCATATATTTT
TRBV15	many	TRBJ2-7	TRBD1	CATSGGQGADEQYF	TGTGCCACCAGCGGGGGACAGGGGGCCGACGAGCAGTACTTC
TRBV20-1	many	TRBJ2-3	TRBD2	CSAGGAGDSSTDTQYF	TGCAGTGCTGGTGGTGCGGGGGACTCTAGCACAGATACGCAGTATTTT
TRBV7-2	many	TRBJ2-1	-	CASSSFTLGRDNEQFF	TGTGCCAGCAGCTCCTTCACCCTTGGACGGGACAATGAGCAGTTCTTC
TRBV19	few	TRBJ1-4	-	CASRIATNEKLFF	TGTGCCAGCCGGATCGCAACTAATGAAAAACTGTTTTTT
TRBV12-3/TRBV12-4	once	TRBJ2-5	-	CASRDQGYTETQYF	TGTGCCAGCAGGGATCAGGGATATACCGAGACCCAGTACTTC
TRBV29-1	many	TRBJ1-2	-	CSVANRIGGYTF	TGCAGCGTCGCCAACAGGATCGGAGGCTACACCTTC
TRBV6-1	-	TRBJ2-7	-	CASTQGGPYNEQYF	TGTGCCAGCACCCAGGGTGGGCCCTACAATGAGCAGTACTTC
TRBV28	many	TRBJ1-5	-	CASSSGPGQPQHF	TGTGCCAGCAGTTCAGGCCCGGGACAGCCCCAGCATTTT
TRBV12-3/TRBV12-4	many	TRBJ2-7	TRBD2	CASSLGGGNYEQYF	TGTGCCAGCAGTTTAGGGGGAGGGAACTACGAGCAGTACTTC
TRBV9	-	TRBJ2-1	-	CASSVDPTTISYNEQFF	TGTGCCAGCAGCGTAGATCCTACCACGATCTCCTACAATGAGCAGTTCTTC
TRBV24-1	-	TRBJ2-7	-	CATSDSGTLTYEQYF	TGTGCCACCAGTGATTCCGGGACCCTAACCTACGAGCAGTACTTC
TRBV29-1	many	TRBJ1-1	-	CSGRGYTEAFF	TGCAGCGGCAGGGGATACACTGAAGCTTTCTTT
TRBV7-9	many	TRBJ1-1	-	CASSLEPWGAEAFF	TGTGCCAGCAGCTTAGAACCTTGGGGCGCTGAAGCTTTCTTT
TRBV12-3/TRBV12-4	many	TRBJ2-1	-	CASSLASRSSYNEQFF	TGTGCCAGCAGTTTAGCTTCGAGAAGCTCCTACAATGAGCAGTTCTTC
TRBV28	many	TRBJ2-7	TRBD2	CASSPHLQKLAESYEQYF	TGTGCCAGCAGTCCCCACCTTCAGAAACTAGCGGAAAGTTACGAGCAGTACTTC
TRBV6-2/TRBV6-3	few	TRBJ2-3	-	CASRTAPYPQYF	TGTGCCAGCAGGACAGCCCCCTATCCGCAGTATTTT
TRBV19	few	TRBJ1-5	-	CASSISMYSNQPQHF	TGTGCCAGTAGTATCTCCATGTATAGCAATCAGCCCCAGCATTTT
TRBV5-1	many	TRBJ2-5	TRBD1	CASTRGNQETQYF	TGCGCCAGCACCAGGGGGAACCAAGAGACCCAGTACTTC
TRBV27	-	TRBJ2-1	TRBD2	CASSKGLAGGYNEQFF	TGTGCCAGCAGTAAAGGACTAGCGGGAGGGTACAATGAGCAGTTCTTC
TRBV7-2	many	TRBJ2-3	TRBD2	CASSLFLAGGPIDTQYF	TGTGCCAGCAGCTTATTTCTAGCGGGAGGGCCCATAGATACGCAGTATTTT